What follows are 11 T cell receptor beta chains derived from one specimen sequenced in a study of T-cell memory formation after mild COVID-19. Each CDR3 protein gets one entry after TCRdb re-called the 5' RACE reads with MiXCR. The sample carries around 450,000 distinct CDR3 sequences, more than 20% recorded once. The specimen sequenced was PBMCs or a T cell subset sorted from them (not recorded which). All receptors derive from an adult woman who had mild COVID-19 (a few samples of this study predate the infection). Cell type and time point are not known.

This clonotype was picked up a small number of times. The V and J genes are TRBV12-3 or TRBV12-4 and TRBJ1-1; D remains ambiguous. The CDR3 is 8 residues long. V lost 7 bases, J lost 6 bases, and 0 bases lay in between. In DNA form, the CDR3 reads TGTGCCAGCACTGAAGCTTTCTTT. This encodes CASTEAFF.

J is TRBJ2-7 and V is TRBV20-1; D is ambiguous. Looked up from germline, CDR1 is DFQATT and CDR2 is SNEGSKA (reference sequence). V gave up 2 bases and J gave up 7 bases, with 18 bases separating them. The CDR3 length is 14 residues. The chain's CDR3 is CSARPTLRRVEQYF. The CDR3 DNA reads as TGCAGTGCTAGACCAACACTACGCCGGGTGGAGCAGTACTTC.

This clonotype showed up just a few times. The chain links TRBV11-2 to TRBJ2-2; TRBD2 matches 7 bases. Germline V CDR1 and CDR2: SGHAT, FQNNGV. The junction had 5 bases not matched to a gene; V was cut back by 5 bases and J by 2 bases. The CDR3 is 15 residues long. The CDR3 coding sequence is TGTGCCAGCAGCACCGGGACTATAAACACCGGGGAGCTGTTTTTT. Translated: CASSTGTINTGELFF.

A few counts support this clonotype. The rearrangement uses TRBV9 and TRBJ2-6, with a possible D match to TRBD1 (6 bases). The germline gives CDR1 SGDLS, CDR2 YYNGEE. V was cut by 0 bases and J by 3 bases, with 7 bases left in between. The CDR3 is 15 amino acids. The CDR3 region is CASSVEGGGANVLTF. The CDR3 DNA reads TGTGCCAGCAGCGTAGAAGGGGGTGGGGCCAACGTCCTGACTTTC.

This clonotype occurred a few times. CDR3 bases: TGTGCCAGCAGTTTTATGGGCGGGGGGGCCGACGATACGCAGTATTTT. Protein sequence: CASSFMGGGADDTQYF. The chain recombines TRBV12-3 or TRBV12-4 with TRBJ2-3, with TRBD2 matching over 9 bases. CDR3 length: 16 amino acids. The junction had 10 bases not matched to a gene; V was cut back by 3 bases and J by 6 bases.

This clonotype was picked up a small number of times. The rearrangement joins TRBV29-1 to TRBJ1-3; perhaps TRBD1 as D (6 bases). Germline V lookup: CDR1 SQVTM, CDR2 ANQGSEA. The CDR3 extends over 12 amino acids. V was pared by 6 bases and J by 7 bases, with 13 bases between. The CDR3 region has the DNA TGCAGCGTCCAACAGGGACACAACACCATATATTTT. Translating gives CSVQQGHNTIYF.

In this sample, this clonotype turned up many times. The chain combines TRBV5-1 with TRBJ2-3; 7 positions match TRBD2. This CDR3 comprises 16 residues. CDR1 SGHRS and CDR2 YFSETQ come from the germline V gene. The V and J ends lost 5 bases and 3 bases, in that order; junction bases with no gene match: 12. The CDR3 sequence is CASRREEGGITDTQYF. The CDR3, as DNA: TGCGCCAGCAGGAGAGAGGAGGGAGGGATTACAGATACGCAGTATTTT.

The V and J genes are TRBV24-1 and TRBJ2-3; TRBD2 agrees at 12 bases. Germline V gives CDR1 KGHDR, CDR2 SFDVKD. The V gene end was trimmed by 5 bases and the J gene end by 3 bases; junction bases not matched to a gene: 14. This CDR3 has 19 amino acids. The CDR3 sequence: CATSVKLAGGPTETDTQYF. The CDR3 DNA reads TGTGCCACCAGTGTTAAACTAGCGGGGGGCCCCACTGAGACAGATACGCAGTATTTT.

The chain carries TRBV19 and TRBJ2-1, with D tentatively TRBD1 (6 bases). CDR3 length: 15 amino acids. V lost 7 bases and J 3 bases, leaving 16 bases between the germline ends. Germline V CDR1 and CDR2: LNHDA, SQIVND (reference sequence). Here the CDR3 reads CASMRRQGNYNEQFF. CDR3 in DNA: TGTGCCAGTATGCGGCGCCAGGGGAACTACAATGAGCAGTTCTTC.

The chain uses TRBV20-1 and TRBJ2-3, with TRBD2 matching over 12 bases. This CDR3 region has 16 residues. CDR1 is DFQATT, CDR2 SNEGSKA, per germline (reference sequence). Germline trimming cut 5 bases from V and 0 bases from J; bases unmatched to any gene: 6. Written as DNA, the CDR3 is TGCAGTGCTGAATATGGGACTAGCGGGAGCACAGATACGCAGTATTTT. Amino acid sequence: CSAEYGTSGSTDTQYF.

The chain employs TRBV24-1 and TRBJ2-7; TRBD2 might be the D (5 bases). The germline V gene encodes CDR1 KGHDR and CDR2 SFDVKD. The V and J ends lost 2 bases and 2 bases respectively, with 9 bases between them. CDR3 length: 14 amino acids. CDR3 bases: TGTGCCACCAGTGATTCGGACGGGACCTACGAGCAGTACTTC. Residues: CATSDSDGTYEQYF.